Listed below are T cell receptor beta chains from one sample, sequenced in a study of blood T cell repertoires in COVID-19. Assay: immunoSEQ multiplex PCR; the TCRdb copy retains only in-frame clones and omits some. This table has under 150,000 clones, more than 75% appearing once. Sequencing was carried out using peripheral blood. The receptors were sampled from a man over 45 with active COVID-19. The CDR3 runs from the conserved cysteine through the conserved F or W. The order of the fields is D gene, V gene, J gene, clone size, CDR3 DNA, CDR3 protein. The D gene is left open where the match is weak. Not every row has a clone size; where given, it reads once, few, many or a size class.

>.|TRBV6-5|TRBJ1-1|.
TGTGCCAGCAGTTACTCGACCGGGAGGCTCACTGAAGCTTTCTTT
CASSYSTGRLTEAFF
>TRBD2|TRBV12-5|TRBJ2-5|once
TGTGCTAGTGGTCCCGGGACTAGCGGGAAGCAAGAGACCCAGTACTTC
CASGPGTSGKQETQYF
>.|TRBV15|TRBJ2-2|.
TGTGCCACCAGCAGAGATCCGAGGATCGGGGAGCTGTTTTTT
CATSRDPRIGELFF
>TRBD1|TRBV2|TRBJ2-7|.
TGTGCCAGCTCTGGACAGGGAGGATACGAGCAGTACTTC
CASSGQGGYEQYF
>TRBD2|TRBV27|TRBJ2-1|.
TGTGCCAGCAGTTTATCGGGGACTATTTACAATGAGCAGTTCTTC
CASSLSGTIYNEQFF
>TRBD2|TRBV29-1|TRBJ2-1|once
TGCAGCGTTGAAGACCCTAGGACTAGCGGGGGGTACAATGAGCAGTTCTTC
CSVEDPRTSGGYNEQFF
>.|TRBV29-1|TRBJ1-2|.
TGCAGCAGTAATCAGGGCGACTATGGCTACACCTTC
CSSNQGDYGYTF
>TRBD2|TRBV5-1|TRBJ2-7|.
TGCGCCAGCAGCGAACAACCGCCTAGCGGGGGTTACGAGCAGTACTTC
CASSEQPPSGGYEQYF
>.|TRBV25-1|TRBJ2-1|.
TGTGCCAGCAGTGGGAGCGGTAGCTCCTACAATGAGCAGTTCTTC
CASSGSGSSYNEQFF
>.|TRBV15|TRBJ1-3|.
TGTGCCACCAGCAGAGGCGAGGATTACTCTGGAAACACCATATATTTT
CATSRGEDYSGNTIYF
>TRBD1|TRBV6-5|TRBJ1-1|.
TGTGCCACCAGCCGACAGGGCATAATCCCCGGGGAAGCTTTCTTT
CATSRQGIIPGEAFF